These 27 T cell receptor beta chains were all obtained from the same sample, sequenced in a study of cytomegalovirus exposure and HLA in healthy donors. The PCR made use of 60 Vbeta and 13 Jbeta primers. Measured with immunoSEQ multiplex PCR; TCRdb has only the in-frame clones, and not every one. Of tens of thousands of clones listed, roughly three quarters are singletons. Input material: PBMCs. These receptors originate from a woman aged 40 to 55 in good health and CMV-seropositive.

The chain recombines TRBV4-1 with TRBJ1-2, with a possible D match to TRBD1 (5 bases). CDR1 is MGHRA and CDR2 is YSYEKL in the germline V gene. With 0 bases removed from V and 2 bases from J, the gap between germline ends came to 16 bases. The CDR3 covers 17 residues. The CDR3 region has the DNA TGCGCCAGCAGCCAAGATCCAGGGTCGGACCTAAACTATGGCTACACCTTC. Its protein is CASSQDPGSDLNYGYTF.

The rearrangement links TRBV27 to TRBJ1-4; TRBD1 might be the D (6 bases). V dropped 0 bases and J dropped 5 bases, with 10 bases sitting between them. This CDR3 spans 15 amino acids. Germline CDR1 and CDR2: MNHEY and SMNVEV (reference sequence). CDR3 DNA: TGTGCCAGCAGTTTATCGAGGGGGGGGAATGAAAAACTGTTTTTT. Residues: CASSLSRGGNEKLFF.

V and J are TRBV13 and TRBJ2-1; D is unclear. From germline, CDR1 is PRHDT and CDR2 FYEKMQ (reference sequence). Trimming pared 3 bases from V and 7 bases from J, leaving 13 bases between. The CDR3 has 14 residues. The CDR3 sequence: CASSFVFSRNEQFF. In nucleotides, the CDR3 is TGTGCCAGCAGCTTTGTATTCTCGCGGAATGAGCAGTTCTTC.

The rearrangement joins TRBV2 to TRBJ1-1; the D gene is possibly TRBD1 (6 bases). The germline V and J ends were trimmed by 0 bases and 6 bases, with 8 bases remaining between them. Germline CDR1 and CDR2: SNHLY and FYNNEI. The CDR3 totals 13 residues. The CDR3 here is CASSEAQGSEAFF. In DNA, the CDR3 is TGTGCCAGCAGTGAAGCGCAGGGGTCTGAAGCTTTCTTT.

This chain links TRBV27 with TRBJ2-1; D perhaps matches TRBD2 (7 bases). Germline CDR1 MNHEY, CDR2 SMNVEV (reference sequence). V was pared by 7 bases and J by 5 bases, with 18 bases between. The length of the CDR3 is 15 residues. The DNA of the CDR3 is TGTGCCAGCACCCTAGGGGGGGGCCCTCACAATGAGCAGTTCTTC. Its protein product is CASTLGGGPHNEQFF.

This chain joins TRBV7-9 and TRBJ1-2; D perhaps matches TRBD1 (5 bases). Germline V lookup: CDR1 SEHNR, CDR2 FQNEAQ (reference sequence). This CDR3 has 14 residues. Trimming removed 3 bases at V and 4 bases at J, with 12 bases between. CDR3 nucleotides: TGTGCCAGCAGCTTGGACGGGGGTTCCTATGGCTACACCTTC. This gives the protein CASSLDGGSYGYTF.

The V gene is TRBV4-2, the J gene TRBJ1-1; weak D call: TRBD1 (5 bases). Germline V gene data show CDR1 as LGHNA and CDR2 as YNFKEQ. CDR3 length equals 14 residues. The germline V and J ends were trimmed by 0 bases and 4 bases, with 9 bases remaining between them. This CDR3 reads CASSQDVGGTEAFF. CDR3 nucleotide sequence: TGTGCCAGCAGCCAAGATGTGGGGGGCACTGAAGCTTTCTTT.

CDR3 region: CASSQFTGGTEAFF. The CDR3 DNA sequence: TGTGCCAGCAGCCAATTTACAGGGGGCACTGAAGCTTTCTTT. The rearrangement links TRBV7-9 to TRBJ1-1; 8 bases line up with TRBD1. This CDR3 spans 14 amino acids. Germline CDR1 and CDR2: SEHNR and FQNEAQ (reference sequence). With 5 bases clipped from V and 4 bases from J, the junction kept 6 bases outside the gene matches.

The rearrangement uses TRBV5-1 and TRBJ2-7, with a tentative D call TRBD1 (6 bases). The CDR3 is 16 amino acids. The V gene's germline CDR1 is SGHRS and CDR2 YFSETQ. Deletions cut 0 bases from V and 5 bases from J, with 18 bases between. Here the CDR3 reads CASSLGPTGLRNEQYF. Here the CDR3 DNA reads TGCGCCAGCAGCTTGGGGCCCACAGGGCTCAGGAACGAGCAGTACTTC.

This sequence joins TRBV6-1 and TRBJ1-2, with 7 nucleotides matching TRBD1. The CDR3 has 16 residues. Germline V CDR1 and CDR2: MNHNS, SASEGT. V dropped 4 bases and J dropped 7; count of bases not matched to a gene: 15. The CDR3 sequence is CASSALQSGTASGYTF. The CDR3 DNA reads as TGTGCCAGCAGTGCCCTTCAGTCAGGGACAGCGTCTGGCTACACCTTC.

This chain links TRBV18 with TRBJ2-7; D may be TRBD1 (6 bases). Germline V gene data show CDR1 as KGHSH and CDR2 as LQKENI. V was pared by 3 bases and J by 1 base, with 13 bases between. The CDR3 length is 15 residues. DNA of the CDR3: TGTGCCAGCTCACCTAACACAGGGTATTCCTACGAGCAGTACTTC. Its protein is CASSPNTGYSYEQYF.

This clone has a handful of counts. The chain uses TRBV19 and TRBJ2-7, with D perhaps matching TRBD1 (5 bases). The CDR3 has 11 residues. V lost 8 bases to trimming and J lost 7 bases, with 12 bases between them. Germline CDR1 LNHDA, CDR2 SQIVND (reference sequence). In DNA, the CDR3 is TGTGCCAGTTCTTCCAGGGAAGAGCAGTACTTC. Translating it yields CASSSREEQYF. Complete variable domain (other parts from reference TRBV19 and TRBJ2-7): DGGITQSPKYLFRKEGQNVTLSCEQNLNHDAMYWYRQDPGQGLRLIYYSQIVNDFQKGDIAEGYSVSREKKESFPLTVTSAQKNPTAFYLCASSSREEQYFGPGTRLTVT.

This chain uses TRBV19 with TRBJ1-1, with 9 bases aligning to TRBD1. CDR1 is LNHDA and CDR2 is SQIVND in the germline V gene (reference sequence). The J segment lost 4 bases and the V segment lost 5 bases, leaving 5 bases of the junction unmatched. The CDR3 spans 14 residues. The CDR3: CASSSQGAGTEAFF. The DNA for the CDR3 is TGTGCCAGTAGTTCACAGGGGGCCGGCACTGAAGCTTTCTTT.

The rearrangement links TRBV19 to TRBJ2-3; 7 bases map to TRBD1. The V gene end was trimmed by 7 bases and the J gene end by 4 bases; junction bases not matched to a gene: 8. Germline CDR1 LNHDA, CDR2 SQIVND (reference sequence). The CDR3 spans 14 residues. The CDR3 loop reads CASIDRQGSDTQYF. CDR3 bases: TGTGCCAGTATCGATCGACAGGGTTCAGATACGCAGTATTTT. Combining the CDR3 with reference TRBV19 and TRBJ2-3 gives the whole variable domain DGGITQSPKYLFRKEGQNVTLSCEQNLNHDAMYWYRQDPGQGLRLIYYSQIVNDFQKGDIAEGYSVSREKKESFPLTVTSAQKNPTAFYLCASIDRQGSDTQYFGPGTRLTVL.

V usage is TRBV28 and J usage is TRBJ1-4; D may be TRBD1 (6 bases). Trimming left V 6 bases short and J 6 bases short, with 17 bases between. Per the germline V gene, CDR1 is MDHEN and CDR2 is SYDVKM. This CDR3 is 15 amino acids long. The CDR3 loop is CASSSGGAADEKLFF. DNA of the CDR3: TGTGCCAGCAGCTCCGGGGGGGCGGCCGATGAAAAACTGTTTTTT.

Here the CDR3 DNA reads TGCGCCAGCAGCTTGGAGCAGGGGGCGGGTGAGCAGTTCTTC. This sequence encodes CASSLEQGAGEQFF. V gene TRBV5-1 combines with J gene TRBJ2-1; 8 nucleotides line up with TRBD1. The CDR3 covers 14 residues. After removal of 0 bases from V and 9 bases from J, the junction contained 5 bases not matched to a gene. Germline-derived CDR1 and CDR2 are SGHRS and YFSETQ.

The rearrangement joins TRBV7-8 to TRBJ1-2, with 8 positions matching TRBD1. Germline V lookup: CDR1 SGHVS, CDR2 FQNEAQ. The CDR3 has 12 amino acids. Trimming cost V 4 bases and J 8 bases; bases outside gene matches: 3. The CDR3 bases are TGTGCCAGCAGCTCCAGGGGGCTCGGCTACACCTTC. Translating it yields CASSSRGLGYTF.

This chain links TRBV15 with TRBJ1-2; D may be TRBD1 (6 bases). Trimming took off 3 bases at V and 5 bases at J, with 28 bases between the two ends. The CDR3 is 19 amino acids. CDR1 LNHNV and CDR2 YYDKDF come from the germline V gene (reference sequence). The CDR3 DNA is TGTGCCACCAGCAGCACAGACATTCTATTACAGGGAGCCTCTTATGGCTACACCTTC. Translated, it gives CATSSTDILLQGASYGYTF.

CDR3 nucleotides: TGTGCCTGGGGACACCACTATGGCTACACCTTC. Translating gives CAWGHHYGYTF. The chain employs TRBV30 and TRBJ1-2, with a weak D call TRBD1 (5 bases). CDR1 is GTSNPN and CDR2 is SVGIG in the germline V gene (reference sequence). The V gene lost 5 bases and the J gene lost 3 bases, with 7 bases spanning the gap. CDR3 length: 11 amino acids.

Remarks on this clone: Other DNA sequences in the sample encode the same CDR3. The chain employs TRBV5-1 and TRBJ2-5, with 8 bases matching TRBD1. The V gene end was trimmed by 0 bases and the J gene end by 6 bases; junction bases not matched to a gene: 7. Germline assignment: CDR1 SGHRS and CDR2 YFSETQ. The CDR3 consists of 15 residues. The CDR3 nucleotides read TGCGCCAGCAGCTTGGTGCACACAGGGGGACAGACCCAGTACTTC. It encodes CASSLVHTGGQTQYF. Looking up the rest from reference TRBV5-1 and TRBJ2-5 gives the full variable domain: KAGVTQTPRYLIKTRGQQVTLSCSPISGHRSVSWYQQTPGQGLQFLFEYFSETQRNKGNFPGRFSGRQFSNSRSEMNVSTLELGDSALYLCASSLVHTGGQTQYFGPGTRLLVL.

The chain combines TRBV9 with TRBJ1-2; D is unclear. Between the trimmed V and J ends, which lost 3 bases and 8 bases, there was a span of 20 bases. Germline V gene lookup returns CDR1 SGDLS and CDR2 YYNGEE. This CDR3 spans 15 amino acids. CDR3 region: CASSGGRWSFSGYTF. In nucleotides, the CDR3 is TGTGCCAGCAGCGGAGGCAGATGGTCCTTTTCCGGCTACACCTTC. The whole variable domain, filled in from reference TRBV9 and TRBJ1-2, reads DSGVTQTPKHLITATGQRVTLRCSPRSGDLSVYWYQQSLDQGLQFLIQYYNGEERAKGNILERFSAQQFPDLHSELNLSSLELGDSALYFCASSGGRWSFSGYTFGSGTRLTVV.

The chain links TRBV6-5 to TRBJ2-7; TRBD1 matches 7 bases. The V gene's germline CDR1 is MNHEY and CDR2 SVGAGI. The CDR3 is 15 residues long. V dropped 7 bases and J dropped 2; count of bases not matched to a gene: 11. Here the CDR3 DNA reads TGTGCCAGCAACAAGGGGGCAGGGGAGACCTACGAGCAGTACTTC. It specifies CASNKGAGETYEQYF.

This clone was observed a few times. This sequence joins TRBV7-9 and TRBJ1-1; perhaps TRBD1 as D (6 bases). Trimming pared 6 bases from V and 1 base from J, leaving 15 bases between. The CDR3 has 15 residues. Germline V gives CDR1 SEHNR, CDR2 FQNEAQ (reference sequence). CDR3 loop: CASRINSGENTEAFF. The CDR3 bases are TGTGCCAGCAGAATCAATTCAGGGGAGAACACTGAAGCTTTCTTT.

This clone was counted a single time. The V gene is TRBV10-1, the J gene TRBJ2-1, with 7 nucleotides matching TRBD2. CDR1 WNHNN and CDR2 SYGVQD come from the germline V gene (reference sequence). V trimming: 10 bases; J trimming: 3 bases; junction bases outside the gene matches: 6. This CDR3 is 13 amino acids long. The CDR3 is CAILAEFYNEQFF. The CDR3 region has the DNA TGCGCCATCCTAGCGGAGTTCTACAATGAGCAGTTCTTC.

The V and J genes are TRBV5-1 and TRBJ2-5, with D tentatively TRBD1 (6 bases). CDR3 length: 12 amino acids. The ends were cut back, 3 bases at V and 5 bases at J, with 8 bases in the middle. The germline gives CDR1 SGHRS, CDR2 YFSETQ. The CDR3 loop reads CASSSDRETQYF. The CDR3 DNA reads TGCGCCAGCAGCTCTGACAGGGAGACCCAGTACTTC.

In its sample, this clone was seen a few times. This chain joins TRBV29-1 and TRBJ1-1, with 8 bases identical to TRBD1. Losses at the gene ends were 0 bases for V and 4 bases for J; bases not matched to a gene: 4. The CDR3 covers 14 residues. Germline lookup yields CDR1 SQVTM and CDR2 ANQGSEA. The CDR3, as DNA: TGCAGCGTTGAAGAGGCAGGGGGCGGCACTGAAGCTTTCTTT. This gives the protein CSVEEAGGGTEAFF.

The DNA of the CDR3 is TGTGCCAGCAGTTACTCGAGTGGGGGGTGGGAGACCCAGTACTTC. Protein: CASSYSSGGWETQYF. J is TRBJ2-5 and V is TRBV6-5, with D perhaps matching TRBD2 (6 bases). V was trimmed by 0 bases and J by 5 bases, leaving 13 bases between them. Germline V gene data show CDR1 as MNHEY and CDR2 as SVGAGI. This CDR3 has 15 amino acids.